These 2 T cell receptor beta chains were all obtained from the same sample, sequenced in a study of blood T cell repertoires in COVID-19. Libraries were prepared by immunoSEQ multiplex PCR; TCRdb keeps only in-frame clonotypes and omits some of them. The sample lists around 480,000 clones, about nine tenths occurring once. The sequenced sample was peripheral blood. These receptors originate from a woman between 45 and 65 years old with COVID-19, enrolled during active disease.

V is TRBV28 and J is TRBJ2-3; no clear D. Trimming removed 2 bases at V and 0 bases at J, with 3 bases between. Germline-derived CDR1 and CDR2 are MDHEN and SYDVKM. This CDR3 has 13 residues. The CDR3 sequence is CASSLPSTDTQYF. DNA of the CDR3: TGTGCCAGCAGTTTACCGAGCACAGATACGCAGTATTTT.

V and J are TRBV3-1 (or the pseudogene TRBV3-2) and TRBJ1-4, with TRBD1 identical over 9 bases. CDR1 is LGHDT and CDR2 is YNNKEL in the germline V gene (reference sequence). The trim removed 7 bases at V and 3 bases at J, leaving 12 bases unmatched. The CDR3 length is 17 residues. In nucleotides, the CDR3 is TGTGCCAGCAACACACCGGGACAGGGTTGGGCTAATGAAAAACTGTTTTTT. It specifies CASNTPGQGWANEKLFF.